This TCR beta chain was retrieved from a study of shared clonotypes between healthy human individuals. Study-level points and caveats: An effect of sequencing depth on clonotype sharing among donors was expected.

Deep-level assay runs were performed. Researchers divided each subset's genomic DNA evenly across several immunoSEQ plates. Using immunoSEQ multiplex PCR, the repertoire was profiled, and TCRdb retains in-frame clones only, with some absent. The sample lists millions of clones, about 95% occurring once. To note about this clone: Its target is not known.

CD8 cells classed as naive were CD45RO-negative and positively selected for CCR7, excluding terminally differentiated effector memory CD45RA+ cells. The germline gives CDR1 MNHNY, CDR2 SVGAGI (reference sequence). The CDR3 is 14 residues long. V gave up 2 bases and J gave up 7 bases, with 15 bases separating them. This clonotype was sampled from a man aged 18-30 years in good health. This chain connects TRBV6-6 to TRBJ2-7, with TRBD1 as a possible D gene (5 bases). The sequencing input was naive CD8+ T cells sorted from blood. The CDR3 loop reads CASSYEDQGQEQYF. In DNA, the CDR3 is TGTGCCAGCAGTTACGAGGACCAGGGTCAAGAGCAGTACTTC.